One and the same sample provided the 20 T cell receptor beta chains below, sequenced in a study of T cell responses to AZD1222 COVID-19 vaccine. The repertoire was sequenced with immunoSEQ multiplex PCR; TCRdb's copy has only in-frame clones and lacks some. The table records roughly 96,000 clones, about nine tenths of them present only once. Sequenced material: peripheral blood, taken on day 0 of AZD1222 vaccination. The receptor source for this set is an adult in good health.

The rearrangement links TRBV28 to TRBJ2-5; D possibly corresponds to TRBD2 (6 bases). The CDR3 contains 13 residues. V gave up 5 bases and J gave up 7 bases, with 14 bases separating them. Germline values: CDR1 MDHEN, CDR2 SYDVKM. CDR3 coding DNA: TGTGCCAGCAGTCCCGGGGGACCAGCGACCCAGTACTTC. This encodes CASSPGGPATQYF.

V usage is TRBV9 and J usage is TRBJ2-7; possibly TRBD2 for D (5 bases). Germline V gives CDR1 SGDLS, CDR2 YYNGEE. The CDR3 is made up of 15 amino acids. Trimming pared 0 bases from V and 2 bases from J, leaving 12 bases between. DNA for the CDR3: TGTGCCAGCAGCGTAGGGGAGCCAGACACCTACGAGCAGTACTTC. Protein sequence: CASSVGEPDTYEQYF.

V usage is TRBV12-5 and J usage is TRBJ1-1; D remains unclear. Between the trimmed V and J ends, which lost 1 base and 0 bases, there was a span of 6 bases. Germline V gene sequence: CDR1 LGHNT, CDR2 FRNRAP. The CDR3 runs to 14 residues. CDR3 protein: CASGLGRMNTEAFF. CDR3 sequence (DNA): TGTGCTAGTGGTTTGGGCAGGATGAACACTGAAGCTTTCTTT. The full variable domain, with the rest looked up from reference TRBV12-5 and TRBJ1-1, is DARVTQTPRHKVTEMGQEVTMRCQPILGHNTVFWYRQTMMQGLELLAYFRNRAPLDDSGMPKDRFSAEMPDATLATLKIQPSEPRDSAVYFCASGLGRMNTEAFFGQGTRLTVV.

The chain is built from TRBV28 and TRBJ1-1, with D unresolved. This CDR3 contains 14 residues. Germline values: CDR1 MDHEN, CDR2 SYDVKM. V dropped 8 bases and J dropped 4 bases, with 17 bases sitting between them. CDR3 loop: CASGKGGISTEAFF. The DNA of the CDR3 is TGTGCCAGCGGGAAGGGTGGGATTAGCACTGAAGCTTTCTTT.

The chain uses TRBV28 and TRBJ1-5; tentatively, D is TRBD1 (6 bases). Trimming removed 6 bases at V and 2 bases at J, with 8 bases between. The CDR3 loop spans 13 amino acids. Germline CDR1 MDHEN, CDR2 SYDVKM. DNA for the CDR3: TGTGCCAGCAGCCGGACAGGCAATCAGCCCCAGCATTTT. The encoded protein is CASSRTGNQPQHF.

The genes are TRBV7-3 and TRBJ1-1, with TRBD1 as a possible D gene (5 bases). The germline V and J ends were trimmed by 5 bases and 1 base, with 8 bases remaining between them. This CDR3 contains 13 residues. Germline values: CDR1 SGHTA, CDR2 FQGTGA. CDR3 coding DNA: TGTGCCAGCAGCGCCGGGGGGAACACTGAAGCTTTCTTT. Its translation: CASSAGGNTEAFF.

This clone showed up just a few times. The chain is built from TRBV5-4 and TRBJ2-1; D call uncertain. V was trimmed by 4 bases and J by 0 bases, leaving 11 bases between them. CDR3 length equals 15 residues. The V gene's germline CDR1 is SGHNT and CDR2 YYREEE (reference sequence). Here the CDR3 DNA reads TGTGCCAGCAGCCCGGACGGAAACTCCTACAATGAGCAGTTCTTC. Translating it yields CASSPDGNSYNEQFF.

V usage is TRBV24-1 and J usage is TRBJ2-3; 13 nucleotides line up with TRBD2. This CDR3 comprises 18 residues. With 5 bases clipped from V and 2 bases from J, the junction kept 9 bases outside the gene matches. Germline lookup yields CDR1 KGHDR and CDR2 SFDVKD. This chain's CDR3 is CATSATGLAGALTDTQYF. CDR3 in DNA: TGTGCCACCAGTGCCACCGGACTAGCGGGGGCCCTCACAGATACGCAGTATTTT.

This clone was seen only once. The rearrangement joins TRBV4-1 to TRBJ1-5, with D tentatively TRBD1 (6 bases). CDR1 and CDR2 from the germline V gene are MGHRA and YSYEKL. V was pared by 0 bases and J by 0 bases, with 15 bases between. This CDR3 comprises 18 residues. The CDR3 DNA sequence: TGCGCCAGCAGCCAAGATCTTTCAGGGGCGTATAGCAATCAGCCCCAGCATTTT. Translation gives CASSQDLSGAYSNQPQHF.

Regarding this clone: One junction end does not reproduce the germline sequence, and a read error may be involved. This chain joins TRBV27 and TRBJ2-1; 9 bases fit TRBD1. In germline, CDR1 is MNHEY, CDR2 SMNVEV (reference sequence). This CDR3 comprises 8 residues. CDR3 loop: CGDRDPLF. For the CDR3, the DNA is TGTGGGGACAGGGACCCTCTCTTC.

This chain connects TRBV7-9 to TRBJ2-3; D unclear. Trimming removed 0 bases from V and 2 bases from J, with 6 bases in between. Germline CDR1 is SEHNR and CDR2 is FQNEAQ (reference sequence). CDR3 length: 14 amino acids. For the CDR3, the DNA is TGTGCCAGCAGCTTAGCGCAGTACACAGATACGCAGTATTTT. It codes for CASSLAQYTDTQYF.

As to this clone: At the DNA level, this CDR3 is encoded by other sequences in the same sample as well. V and J are TRBV6-2 or TRBV6-3 and TRBJ2-7; D unclear. From germline, CDR1 is MNHEY and CDR2 SVGEGT. CDR3 size: 13 residues. Trimming cost V 5 bases and J 2 bases, with 10 bases left between them. Here the CDR3 reads CASSLLRTYEQYF. The CDR3 bases are TGTGCCAGCAGTCTTCTAAGGACCTACGAGCAGTACTTC.

CDR3 sequence: CASSLELAGNYNEQFF. As DNA, the CDR3 is TGTGCCAGCAGCTTAGAGCTAGCGGGCAACTACAATGAGCAGTTCTTC. The chain carries TRBV11-2 and TRBJ2-1; 8 nucleotides align to TRBD2. Germline V lookup: CDR1 SGHAT, CDR2 FQNNGV. The CDR3 is made up of 16 amino acids. V shed 0 bases and J 3 bases; nucleotides not matched to a gene: 4.

This chain's CDR3 is CASSATGLREKLFF. CDR3 nucleotides: TGTGCCAGCAGTGCCACAGGATTGAGGGAAAAACTGTTTTTT. The rearrangement links TRBV27 to TRBJ1-4; a weak D match, TRBD1 (5 bases). CDR1 is MNHEY, CDR2 SMNVEV, per germline (reference sequence). The CDR3 contains 14 residues. Trimming stripped 5 bases from V and 8 bases from J, with 15 bases between.

This clone was seen only a few times. The gene calls are TRBV7-3 and TRBJ1-5, with D uncertain. The CDR3 extends over 15 amino acids. V was pared by 1 base and J by 7 bases, with 14 bases between. The germline V gene has CDR1 SGHTA and CDR2 FQGTGA. The CDR3 nucleotides read TGTGCCAGCAGCTTAAACGGGGTTAAGGAGCAGCCCCAGCATTTT. This gives the protein CASSLNGVKEQPQHF. Full variable domain (rest looked up from reference TRBV7-3 and TRBJ1-5): GAGVSQTPSNKVTEKGKYVELRCDPISGHTALYWYRQSLGQGPEFLIYFQGTGAADDSGLPNDRFFAVRPEGSVSTLKIQRTERGDSAVYLCASSLNGVKEQPQHFGDGTRLSIL.

The CDR3 spells CASRDGTAGNTIYF. Here the CDR3 DNA reads TGTGCCAGCAGGGACGGGACTGCTGGAAACACCATATATTTT. This sequence joins TRBV27 and TRBJ1-3; possible D gene TRBD1, 5 bases. The V and J ends lost 6 bases and 2 bases respectively, with 11 bases between them. This CDR3 has 14 amino acids. Germline V gene sequence: CDR1 MNHEY, CDR2 SMNVEV (reference sequence).

This sequence joins TRBV19 and TRBJ2-7; D is perhaps TRBD2 (5 bases). CDR1 is LNHDA, CDR2 SQIVND, per germline (reference sequence). V dropped 6 bases and J dropped 2 bases, with 11 bases sitting between them. This CDR3 is built from 13 residues. CDR3: CASRTTGTYEQYF. Written as DNA, the CDR3 is TGTGCCAGTAGAACAACCGGGACCTACGAGCAGTACTTC.

V usage is TRBV10-3 and J usage is TRBJ2-3; TRBD2 might be the D (5 bases). V lost 3 bases and J 0 bases, leaving 16 bases between the germline ends. Germline values: CDR1 ENHRY, CDR2 SYGVKD. This CDR3 has 17 amino acids. DNA for the CDR3: TGTGCCATCAGTGATCCCGGGGATGCAGCTAGCACAGATACGCAGTATTTT. This encodes CAISDPGDAASTDTQYF.

The chain has TRBV30 and TRBJ1-2; D gene uncertain. V was pared by 4 bases and J by 4 bases, with 13 bases between. Germline CDR1 and CDR2: GTSNPN and SVGIG (reference sequence). This CDR3 spans 13 amino acids. The CDR3 reads CAWTRALGYGYTF. The CDR3 DNA sequence: TGTGCCTGGACCCGGGCGTTGGGCTATGGCTACACCTTC.

The V gene is TRBV7-2, the J gene TRBJ1-4, with D unclear. Germline CDR1 and CDR2: SGHTA and FQGNSA. The CDR3 is 14 amino acids. The germline V and J ends were trimmed by 5 bases and 0 bases, with 7 bases remaining between them. CDR3 nucleotides: TGTGCCAGCAGCGTACAAGCAACTAATGAAAAACTGTTTTTT. Protein product: CASSVQATNEKLFF.